These 3 T cell receptor beta chains were sequenced from one sample in a study of OX40 agonist ivuxolimab in advanced cancers. Clones were read by immunoSEQ multiplex PCR, and TCRdb kept only the in-frame ones, dropping some. The sample lists 33,000 or so clones, 87% seen once, with under 30% in the top ten. The specimen was CD4+ or CD8+ T cells sorted from blood, collected in a trial of the OX40 agonist ivuxolimab. The receptors here all came from an adult with an advanced solid tumor such as melanoma, head and neck, liver or kidney cancer.

This clone was recorded a few times. This chain connects TRBV19 to TRBJ2-1, with a weak D call TRBD1 (6 bases). Germline V gene lookup returns CDR1 LNHDA and CDR2 SQIVND (reference sequence). Trimming took off 6 bases at V and 3 bases at J, with 15 bases between the two ends. This CDR3 spans 15 amino acids. The CDR3 DNA reads as TGTGCCAGTAGATCAGGGGCCTTTAACTACAATGAGCAGTTCTTC. It codes for CASRSGAFNYNEQFF.

In its sample, this clone was seen once. J is TRBJ1-3 and V is TRBV6-6; possibly TRBD1 for D (6 bases). This CDR3 spans 15 amino acids. The germline gives CDR1 MNHNY, CDR2 SVGAGI (reference sequence). Trimming stripped 5 bases from V and 3 bases from J, with 14 bases between. The CDR3, as DNA: TGTGCCAGCAGTCCCCTACCAGGGGATGGAAACACCATATATTTT. Its protein is CASSPLPGDGNTIYF.

The rearrangement links TRBV4-1 to TRBJ2-2; D gene unclear. The V end was cut by 1 base, the J end by 2 bases, with 8 bases between. Germline-derived CDR1 and CDR2 are MGHRA and YSYEKL. The CDR3 spans 15 residues. The CDR3 sequence: CASSQAGTNTGELFF. The CDR3 region has the DNA TGCGCCAGCAGCCAAGCGGGTACTAACACCGGGGAGCTGTTTTTT.